Listed below are T cell receptor beta chains from one sample, sequenced in a study of T cell responses to AZD1222 COVID-19 vaccine. Repertoires were generated with immunoSEQ multiplex PCR, while TCRdb's copy carries only in-frame clones and drops some. Of some 110,000 clones listed, around 88% are singletons. Specimen: peripheral blood, collected 28 days after the second AZD1222 dose. These receptors all stem from an adult who received the AZD1222 COVID-19 vaccine. The CDR3 runs from the conserved cysteine through the conserved F or W. D genes are given only for firm matches. Only part of the rows carry a size: once, few, many, or a class if the clone is expanded.

v_gene	abundance	d_gene	j_gene	len	CDR3nt	CDR3aa
TRBV19	.	.	TRBJ1-3	13	TGTGCCAGTAGTGGGGGTACAGGAAACACCATATATTTT	CASSGGTGNTIYF
TRBV6-2/TRBV6-3	.	.	TRBJ1-6	13	TGTGCCAGCAGTTACTTATCAGGATCACCCCTCCACTTT	CASSYLSGSPLHF
TRBV28	.	.	TRBJ1-4	14	TGTGCCAGCAGTTTAATAGGGGAAGATGAAAAACTGTTTTTT	CASSLIGEDEKLFF
TRBV3-1/TRBV3-2	.	TRBD1	TRBJ2-7	14	TGTGCCAGCAGTGGGACAGGGGACACCTACGAGCAGTACTTC	CASSGTGDTYEQYF
TRBV30	.	.	TRBJ1-1	13	TGTGCCTGGAGTGTCGGGGGAAACACTGAAGCTTTCTTT	CAWSVGGNTEAFF
TRBV18	.	.	TRBJ1-1	17	TGTGCCAGCTCCGACACCGGGCAGGGGAAGATGAACACTGAAGCTTTCTTT	CASSDTGQGKMNTEAFF
TRBV4-3	.	TRBD1	TRBJ2-5	15	TGCGCCAGCAGCCAAGGGACAGGGTTGGGGGAGACCCAGTACTTC	CASSQGTGLGETQYF
TRBV7-2	.	.	TRBJ2-7	14	TGTGCCAGCAGCTTAGTGGCAGGCATCCACGAGCAGTACTTC	CASSLVAGIHEQYF
TRBV11-3	.	.	TRBJ1-3	14	TGTGCCAGCAGCTCCCGGGGGCGAGGAAACACCATATATTTT	CASSSRGRGNTIYF
TRBV7-8	.	TRBD1	TRBJ2-4	15	TGTGCCAGCAGCTCTACGACAGGGGCGGAAAACATTCAGTACTTC	CASSSTTGAENIQYF
TRBV14	.	.	TRBJ1-1	15	TGTGCCAGCAGCCACGGACAGCCCCAGACATCTGAAGCTTTCTTT	CASSHGQPQTSEAFF
TRBV4-2	.	.	TRBJ2-3	15	TGTGCCAGCAGCCAGGGGACCCCCGTGGCAGATACGCAGTATTTT	CASSQGTPVADTQYF
TRBV12-3/TRBV12-4	.	.	TRBJ1-4	12	TGTGCCAGCAAGGGAGGGGGTGAAAAACTGTTTTTT	CASKGGGEKLFF
TRBV27	.	.	TRBJ2-6	17	TGTGCCAGCAGTTTGCGGTTCTTGAGATCCGGGGCCAACGTCCTGACTTTC	CASSLRFLRSGANVLTF
TRBV5-1	.	.	TRBJ2-1	19	TGCGCCAGCAGCGGGCAGACTATTAACTTGGCAATTGGTAACAATGAGCAGTTCTTC	CASSGQTINLAIGNNEQFF
TRBV7-3	.	TRBD1	TRBJ1-1	14	TGTGCCAGCAGCGACCAGGGGGGGATTACTGAAGCTTTCTTT	CASSDQGGITEAFF
TRBV13	.	TRBD1	TRBJ2-2	15	TGTGCCAGCAGCCTCGGACAGGGGAACACCGGGGAGCTGTTTTTT	CASSLGQGNTGELFF
TRBV7-8	.	TRBD2	TRBJ2-7	15	TGTGCCAGCAGCCCCTGGGCGGGAGAGTCCTACGAGCAGTACTTC	CASSPWAGESYEQYF
TRBV2	once	TRBD1	TRBJ2-7	17	TGTGCCAGCAGTGACCCCTATGGTGAGACAGGGGGCTACGAGCAGTACTTC	CASSDPYGETGGYEQYF
TRBV28	few	.	TRBJ1-2	12	TGTGCCATAGGGGGGCTATGGGATGGCTACACCTTC	CAIGGLWDGYTF
TRBV4-3	.	TRBD1	TRBJ2-1	15	TGCGCCAGCAGCGTCCGACAGGGGGCGACCGATGAGCAGTTCTTC	CASSVRQGATDEQFF
TRBV23-1	once	.	TRBJ2-3	13	TGCGCCGCCCCAGGGACTAGCACAGATACGCAGTATTTT	CAAPGTSTDTQYF
TRBV24-1	few	TRBD1	TRBJ2-1	16	TGTGCCACCAGTGACCAGATGGGACAGGGCTACAATGAGCAGTTCTTC	CATSDQMGQGYNEQFF
TRBV5-6	once	.	TRBJ2-7	14	TGTGCCAGCAGCTCCCGGGGGAAGTTGGGCGAGCAGTACTTC	CASSSRGKLGEQYF
TRBV27	.	.	TRBJ2-7	13	TGTGCCAGTCGACAGGCCCCCTCCTACGAGCAGTACTTC	CASRQAPSYEQYF
TRBV27	.	.	TRBJ1-1	16	TGTGCCAGCAGTCCCTCCGCAGGGGAGATAAACACTGAAGCTTTCTTT	CASSPSAGEINTEAFF
TRBV7-9	.	.	TRBJ2-7	16	TGTGCCAGCAGCCCCCACCTCGGTGACGGTCCCTACGAGCAGTACTTC	CASSPHLGDGPYEQYF
TRBV30	few	TRBD1	TRBJ1-2	13	TGTGCCTGGAGTCGACAGGGGATTTGGGGCTACACCTTC	CAWSRQGIWGYTF
TRBV5-6	.	.	TRBJ2-1	12	TGTGCCAGCAGCTCCGAATACAATGAGCAGTTCTTC	CASSSEYNEQFF
TRBV12-3/TRBV12-4	.	TRBD2	TRBJ2-7	13	TGTGCCAGCACTAGCGGGAGCTACTACGAGCAGTACTTC	CASTSGSYYEQYF
TRBV5-5	.	TRBD2	TRBJ2-3	17	TGTGCCAGCAGCTTGGAGGGACTAGCGGGGGATCGGGATACGCAGTATTTT	CASSLEGLAGDRDTQYF
TRBV30	.	.	TRBJ1-1	13	TGTGCCTGGAGCGCAGGCTTGGACACTGAAGCTTTCTTT	CAWSAGLDTEAFF
TRBV12-3/TRBV12-4	.	.	TRBJ2-1	13	TGTGCCAGCAGTTCGGACGGAACTAATGAGCAGTTCTTC	CASSSDGTNEQFF
TRBV6-5	once	TRBD1	TRBJ2-7	14	TGTGCCAGCAGGTCGGACAGGAGCTCCTACGAGCAGTACTTC	CASRSDRSSYEQYF
TRBV27	.	.	TRBJ1-4	16	TGTGCCAGCAGTCCTGAGGTCTACAGGGAGGAAGAAAAACTGTTTTTT	CASSPEVYREEEKLFF
TRBV6-5	.	TRBD1	TRBJ2-7	16	TGTGCCAGCAGTTACTTTCAGGGGGCTGACCCCTACGAGCAGTACTTC	CASSYFQGADPYEQYF
TRBV6-5	.	.	TRBJ2-7	15	TGTGCCAGCAGTTATAGTACCGGGGGCAATTACGAGCAGTACTTC	CASSYSTGGNYEQYF
TRBV5-1	.	TRBD1	TRBJ1-2	17	TGCGCCAGCAGCTTGGATCCCAGCCAGGGGGCTGTCTATGGCTACACCTTC	CASSLDPSQGAVYGYTF
TRBV5-5	.	TRBD2	TRBJ2-7	15	TGTGCCAGCAGCAGGGGACTAGCGGGAGTCTACGAGCAGTACTTC	CASSRGLAGVYEQYF
TRBV15	.	TRBD2	TRBJ2-1	18	TGTGCCACCAGCAGAGCAGGGACTAGCGGGAGGGCCACCAATGAGCAGTTCTTC	CATSRAGTSGRATNEQFF
TRBV7-3	.	TRBD1	TRBJ2-1	15	TGTGCCAGCAGCTCGAAACGACAGGGGTGGAATGAGCAGTTCTTC	CASSSKRQGWNEQFF
TRBV5-4	.	.	TRBJ2-7	14	TGTGCCAGCACCAAGATGGAGGGACTCTACGAGCAGTACTTC	CASTKMEGLYEQYF